Listed here are 24 T cell receptor beta chains from one sample, sequenced in a study of T cell changes during pregnancy in multiple sclerosis. The repertoire was sequenced with immunoSEQ multiplex PCR; TCRdb's copy has only in-frame clones and lacks some. The sample has tens of thousands of clones; about 90% are singletons. The specimen comprised CD4+ T cells from peripheral blood mononuclear cells, sampled before pregnancy. These receptors were taken from a female donor with multiple sclerosis, enrolled in a pregnancy study.

This clone has just a few counts. The CDR3 DNA reads as TGTGCCAGCAGTTACGGCATGACTAGCGGATACGAGCAGTACTTC. Amino acids: CASSYGMTSGYEQYF. The rearrangement joins TRBV6-6 to TRBJ2-7, with 9 bases matching TRBD2. V lost 2 bases, J lost 4 bases, and 6 bases stayed unmatched. This CDR3 has 15 residues. Germline CDR1 is MNHNY and CDR2 is SVGAGI (reference sequence).

V usage is TRBV15 and J usage is TRBJ2-3; 8 positions match TRBD2. Per the germline V gene, CDR1 is LNHNV and CDR2 is YYDKDF (reference sequence). V shed 0 bases and J 4 bases; nucleotides not matched to a gene: 12. This CDR3 is 18 amino acids long. The CDR3 coding sequence is TGTGCCACCAGCAGAGATTTGCGGGGGGCGCGAGGGGCAGATACGCAGTATTTT. Translating gives CATSRDLRGARGADTQYF.

The J gene is TRBJ2-1, the V gene TRBV5-1; no reliable D call. V was pared by 0 bases and J by 0 bases, with 25 bases between. CDR1 and CDR2 (germline): SGHRS, YFSETQ. The CDR3 consists of 21 residues. For the CDR3, the DNA is TGCGCCAGCAGCTTGGCTCCTCGCGATAGGAGCTTCTCGAGCTCCTACAATGAGCAGTTCTTC. It is translated as CASSLAPRDRSFSSSYNEQFF.

The chain is built from TRBV6-6 and TRBJ2-7, with 10 bases identical to TRBD1. The germline V gene has CDR1 MNHNY and CDR2 SVGAGI (reference sequence). After removal of 2 bases from V and 4 bases from J, the junction contained 8 bases not matched to a gene. The CDR3 runs to 16 residues. The CDR3 coding sequence is TGTGCCAGCAGTTACCCCCCGGGACAGGGGCAATACGAGCAGTACTTC. Its translation is CASSYPPGQGQYEQYF.

The gene calls are TRBV7-2 and TRBJ2-1; TRBD1 is a possible D gene (6 bases). V lost 3 bases and J 8 bases, leaving 8 bases between the germline ends. CDR1 and CDR2 (germline): SGHTA, FQGNSA. This CDR3 has 12 amino acids. Here the CDR3 reads CASSFRGDEQFF. DNA for the CDR3: TGTGCCAGCAGCTTCAGGGGTGATGAGCAGTTCTTC.

J is TRBJ2-5 and V is TRBV5-4, with TRBD1 identical over 9 bases. Germline V gene sequence: CDR1 SGHNT, CDR2 YYREEE (reference sequence). The CDR3 contains 14 residues. Trimming cost V 3 bases and J 5 bases; bases outside gene matches: 5. For the CDR3, the DNA is TGTGCCAGCAGCTACACAGGGGGCGAGGAGACCCAGTACTTC. This encodes CASSYTGGEETQYF.

The rearrangement links TRBV9 to TRBJ1-2; a weak D match, TRBD1 (6 bases). The V and J ends lost 0 bases and 1 base respectively, with 10 bases between them. From germline, CDR1 is SGDLS and CDR2 YYNGEE. This CDR3 comprises 15 residues. The DNA of the CDR3 is TGTGCCAGCAGCGTAGGCGGACAGCTTAACTATGGCTACACCTTC. It encodes CASSVGGQLNYGYTF.

The chain carries TRBV5-1 and TRBJ1-4; TRBD1 agrees at 12 bases. J was trimmed by 5 bases and V by 7 bases; bases with no gene match: 3. The CDR3 has 14 amino acids. Per the germline V gene, CDR1 is SGHRS and CDR2 is YFSETQ. The CDR3 here is CASAGTGGNEKLFF. For the CDR3, the DNA is TGCGCCAGCGCCGGGACAGGGGGCAATGAAAAACTGTTTTTT.

V is TRBV7-8 and J is TRBJ2-1, with 7 bases that match TRBD2. This CDR3 is built from 16 residues. Germline V gene data show CDR1 as SGHVS and CDR2 as FQNEAQ. Germline trimming cut 5 bases from V and 7 bases from J; bases unmatched to any gene: 14. CDR3: CASSLLAAGVGNEQFF. In nucleotides, the CDR3 is TGTGCCAGCAGCCTTCTTGCGGCGGGAGTAGGGAATGAGCAGTTCTTC.

The count of this clone is one. The CDR3 nucleotides are TGCAGCACTGGGACTAGCGGGATTAACAATGAGCAGTTCTTC. Amino acid sequence: CSTGTSGINNEQFF. The V gene is TRBV29-1, the J gene TRBJ2-1, with 13 nucleotides matching TRBD2. Germline V gene data show CDR1 as SQVTM and CDR2 as ANQGSEA. The CDR3 contains 14 residues. J gave up 5 bases and V 8 bases, and 6 bases lay outside the gene matches.

The chain uses TRBV5-1 and TRBJ1-6; D is ambiguous. The germline V gene has CDR1 SGHRS and CDR2 YFSETQ. Deletions cut 0 bases from V and 8 bases from J, with 3 bases between. The CDR3 has 12 residues. The CDR3, as DNA: TGCGCCAGCAGCTTGGTCGATTCACCCCTCCACTTT. Translating it yields CASSLVDSPLHF. Full variable domain (remainder filled in from reference TRBV5-1 and TRBJ1-6): KAGVTQTPRYLIKTRGQQVTLSCSPISGHRSVSWYQQTPGQGLQFLFEYFSETQRNKGNFPGRFSGRQFSNSRSEMNVSTLELGDSALYLCASSLVDSPLHFGNGTRLTVT.

This clone was recorded a few times. The chain combines TRBV5-1 with TRBJ2-4; TRBD2 might be the D (7 bases). The V and J ends lost 4 bases and 8 bases respectively, with 22 bases between them. Looked up from germline, CDR1 is SGHRS and CDR2 is YFSETQ. CDR3 length: 16 amino acids. The CDR3: CASSPGGLAKEDIQYF. In DNA form, the CDR3 reads TGCGCCAGCAGCCCCGGGGGGCTAGCAAAGGAGGACATTCAGTACTTC.

This sequence joins TRBV2 and TRBJ2-5; 11 nucleotides line up with TRBD2. CDR1 and CDR2 (germline): SNHLY, FYNNEI. The V and J ends lost 3 bases and 7 bases, in that order; junction bases with no gene match: 7. The CDR3 extends over 15 amino acids. The CDR3 nucleotides are TGTGCCAGCAGTGAGATAGCGGGAGGGGGTGGGACCCAGTACTTC. Residues: CASSEIAGGGGTQYF.

This clone showed up just once. The rearrangement links TRBV6-5 to TRBJ2-7; 8 bases map to TRBD2. With V trimmed by 9 bases and J by 5 bases, 12 bases remained unmatched. Germline V lookup: CDR1 MNHEY, CDR2 SVGAGI. This CDR3 is built from 14 residues. Here the CDR3 reads CASGANGRANEQYF. CDR3 DNA sequence: TGTGCCAGTGGGGCTAACGGGAGGGCCAACGAGCAGTACTTC.

The chain employs TRBV19 and TRBJ2-5; 14 nucleotides align to TRBD2. The CDR3 has 15 amino acids. The V gene end was trimmed by 5 bases and the J gene end by 3 bases; junction bases not matched to a gene: 2. Germline lookup yields CDR1 LNHDA and CDR2 SQIVND (reference sequence). The CDR3 coding sequence is TGTGCCAGTAGTCTGACTAGCGGGAGGGAAGAGACCCAGTACTTC. The encoded protein is CASSLTSGREETQYF.

This chain uses TRBV6-5 with TRBJ2-1, with a tentative D call TRBD1 (6 bases). With 0 bases removed from V and 6 bases from J, the gap between germline ends came to 9 bases. The CDR3 has 14 amino acids. The germline CDR1 and CDR2 sequences are MNHEY and SVGAGI. CDR3: CASSYSQGTNEQFF. The CDR3 coding sequence is TGTGCCAGCAGTTACTCGCAGGGGACCAATGAGCAGTTCTTC.

The V and J genes are TRBV21-1 and TRBJ2-5; TRBD2, the table's D call, was not compared with the DNA. TRBV21-1 corresponds to a pseudogene. CDR3 length: 20 amino acids. The CDR3 sequence: CASSKIGRGPAGVRQETQYF. CDR3 in DNA: TGTGCCAGCAGCAAAATAGGCAGGGGTCCGGCGGGAGTGCGCCAAGAGACCCAGTACTTC.

The chain joins TRBV2 to TRBJ2-7, with D maybe TRBD1 (6 bases). Germline loops: CDR1 SNHLY, CDR2 FYNNEI. V lost 3 bases and J lost 4, with 13 bases in between. The CDR3 covers 14 residues. The CDR3 DNA sequence: TGTGCCAGCAGTGATAGTCACAGGGCTTACGAGCAGTACTTC. It translates to CASSDSHRAYEQYF.

The chain has TRBV6-6 and TRBJ1-5, with TRBD1 identical over 8 bases. This CDR3 spans 15 amino acids. Trimming at V came to 6 bases and at J to 6 bases, leaving 10 bases not matched to a gene. CDR1 and CDR2 (germline): MNHNY, SVGAGI (reference sequence). The CDR3 sequence: CASSARQGTSQPQHF. The CDR3, as DNA: TGTGCCAGCAGCGCAAGACAGGGGACCAGTCAGCCCCAGCATTTT.

This chain uses TRBV5-4 with TRBJ2-7, with 9 bases aligning to TRBD1. This CDR3 is built from 19 residues. The J segment lost 0 bases and the V segment lost 5 bases, leaving 18 bases of the junction unmatched. Germline V CDR1 and CDR2: SGHNT, YYREEE (reference sequence). In nucleotides, the CDR3 is TGTGCCAGCAGTCGTGGGTCACAGGGGGCGGATCCGTTCTCCTACGAGCAGTACTTC. This gives the protein CASSRGSQGADPFSYEQYF.

The sample holds a few counts of this clone. The gene calls are TRBV2 and TRBJ2-2; 13 bases are shared with TRBD2. The CDR3 contains 17 residues. CDR1 and CDR2 (germline): SNHLY, FYNNEI. The V segment lost 7 bases and the J segment 4 bases; nucleotides outside the gene matches: 9. The CDR3 region has the DNA TGTGCCAGCAAACGGACTAGCGGGAGAGGGGGCACCGGGGAGCTGTTTTTT. Encoded protein: CASKRTSGRGGTGELFF.

The V gene is TRBV5-1, the J gene TRBJ1-4; 7 bases map to TRBD1. This CDR3 contains 15 residues. The junction had 10 bases not matched to a gene; V was cut back by 4 bases and J by 7 bases. Germline V gives CDR1 SGHRS, CDR2 YFSETQ. CDR3 in amino acids: CASSRGQSESEKLFF. The CDR3 DNA reads TGCGCCAGCAGCCGGGGACAGTCGGAGTCTGAAAAACTGTTTTTT.

The chain is built from TRBV5-6 and TRBJ2-3; D perhaps matches TRBD2 (5 bases). Trimming shortened V by 9 bases and J by 2 bases, and 16 bases separated the two germline ends. The CDR3 extends over 14 amino acids. The germline CDR1 and CDR2 sequences are SGHDT and YYEEEE. As DNA, the CDR3 is TGTGCCACCAAAGTAGGACTGTACACAGATACGCAGTATTTT. Its translation is CATKVGLYTDTQYF.

The chain recombines TRBV4-1 with TRBJ2-7; 8 bases line up with TRBD2. The CDR3 runs to 17 residues. Germline loops: CDR1 MGHRA, CDR2 YSYEKL. J was trimmed by 5 bases and V by 0 bases; bases with no gene match: 12. CDR3 region: CASSQDWERESSDEQYF. The CDR3 coding sequence is TGCGCCAGCAGCCAAGATTGGGAGCGGGAGTCGTCGGACGAGCAGTACTTC.